The rows below give T cell receptor beta chains drawn from one sample of a study of blood T cell repertoires in COVID-19. Method: immunoSEQ multiplex PCR; TCRdb's copy keeps in-frame clones and lacks some. The table lists under 200,000 clones, around 80% of them singletons. Sample: peripheral blood. These receptors all come from a man between 65 and 85 years old with active or convalescent COVID-19. Each CDR3 is given with its conserved first and last residue. D genes are given only for firm matches. The size field is filled for only some rows; it gives once, few, many or a size class.

-	-	TRBJ1-4	TRBV10-3	CAISEARAGDEKLFF	TGTGCCATCAGTGAGGCCCGGGCCGGGGATGAAAAACTGTTTTTT
-	-	TRBJ2-2	TRBV5-6	CASSSPLTGKREAGELFF	TGTGCCAGCAGCTCCCCATTGACAGGCAAAAGAGAAGCCGGGGAGCTGTTTTTT
-	-	TRBJ1-5	TRBV19	CASMEGNHQPQHF	TGTGCCAGTATGGAGGGGAACCATCAGCCCCAGCATTTT
-	-	TRBJ2-7	TRBV7-6	CASSTDNSYEQYF	TGTGCCAGCAGCACGGACAACTCCTACGAGCAGTACTTC
once	-	TRBJ2-3	TRBV5-1	CASSLGGSEGDTQYF	TGCGCCAGCAGCTTGGGTGGCTCGGAGGGAGATACGCAGTATTTT
-	TRBD1	TRBJ1-6	TRBV5-4	CAGTTGAGNSPLHF	TGTGCCGGTACAACAGGGGCGGGAAATTCACCCCTCCACTTT
-	-	TRBJ1-2	TRBV6-5	CASRTPGTFYGYTF	TGTGCCAGCAGGACCCCCGGGACTTTCTATGGCTACACCTTC
-	TRBD2	TRBJ2-1	TRBV3-1/TRBV3-2	CASDRGGAVTEQFF	TGTGCCAGTGATCGGGGGGGGGCCGTGACTGAGCAGTTCTTC
-	TRBD1	TRBJ2-1	TRBV19	CASSGQGWGNEQFF	TGTGCCAGTAGTGGACAGGGGTGGGGTAATGAGCAGTTCTTC
-	TRBD1	TRBJ1-2	TRBV3-1/TRBV3-2	CASSQDWGTGNYGYTF	TGTGCCAGCAGCCAAGATTGGGGGACAGGGAACTATGGCTACACCTTC
-	TRBD1	TRBJ1-2	TRBV13	CASSATGGGNYGYTF	TGTGCCAGCAGCGCTACAGGGGGCGGTAACTATGGCTACACCTTC
-	TRBD2	TRBJ2-5	TRBV9	CASSTRLAETQYF	TGTGCCAGCAGCACCCGACTAGCAGAGACCCAGTACTTC
-	-	TRBJ1-1	TRBV6-6	CASKTTGNTEAFF	TGTGCCAGCAAGACGACGGGGAACACTGAAGCTTTCTTT
-	TRBD2	TRBJ2-7	TRBV5-4	CASSFATAGGYEQYF	TGTGCCAGCAGCTTCGCTACAGCGGGGGGATACGAGCAGTACTTC
-	-	TRBJ1-1	TRBV18	CASSLQSNTEAFF	TGTGCCAGCTCACTACAGTCGAACACTGAAGCTTTCTTT
few	-	TRBJ2-7	TRBV7-2	CASSSRPNEQYF	TGTGCCAGCAGCTCGAGGCCTAACGAGCAGTACTTC
few	-	TRBJ1-2	TRBV5-4	CASSLAGGLWSYTF	TGTGCCAGCAGCTTGGCCGGGGGATTATGGAGCTACACCTTC
-	TRBD2	TRBJ2-1	TRBV9	CASSVSSGENNEQFF	TGTGCCAGCAGCGTGAGTAGCGGGGAGAACAATGAGCAGTTCTTC
-	-	TRBJ2-3	TRBV18	CASSPRETGTPDADTQYF	TGTGCCAGCTCACCACGAGAAACCGGGACACCCGACGCAGATACGCAGTATTTT
-	-	TRBJ1-2	TRBV18	CASSPKDSWGGYTF	TGTGCCAGCTCACCCAAGGACAGTTGGGGAGGCTACACCTTC
-	-	TRBJ2-5	TRBV5-4	CASLLDGVEETQYF	TGTGCCAGTCTACTCGACGGGGTAGAAGAGACCCAGTACTTC
few	TRBD2	TRBJ2-5	TRBV3-1/TRBV3-2	CASSRTSGQTQYF	TGTGCCAGCAGCCGGACTAGCGGTCAGACCCAGTACTTC